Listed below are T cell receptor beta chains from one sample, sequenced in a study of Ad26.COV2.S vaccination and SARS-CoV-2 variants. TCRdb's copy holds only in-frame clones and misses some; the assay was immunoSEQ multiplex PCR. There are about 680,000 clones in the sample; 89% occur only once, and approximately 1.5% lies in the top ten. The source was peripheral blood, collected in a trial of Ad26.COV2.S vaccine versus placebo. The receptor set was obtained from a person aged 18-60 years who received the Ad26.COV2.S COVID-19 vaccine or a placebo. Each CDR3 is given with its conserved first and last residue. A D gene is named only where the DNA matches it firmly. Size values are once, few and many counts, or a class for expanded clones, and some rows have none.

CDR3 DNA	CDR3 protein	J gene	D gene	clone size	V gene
TGTGCCAGCAGCTTTTTTGGTATAGCGGAAGAGACCCAGTACTTC	CASSFFGIAEETQYF	TRBJ2-5	NA	NA	TRBV7-2
TGTGCCAGCAGCCTTAGACAGAACACTGAAGCTTTCTTT	CASSLRQNTEAFF	TRBJ1-1	NA	once	TRBV27
TGCAGCGTTGCTCTCCAGCAGAACACTGAAGCTTTCTTT	CSVALQQNTEAFF	TRBJ1-1	NA	NA	TRBV29-1
TGTGCCATCAGGGGGACTAGCGGGAGCCCCTACGAGCAGTACTTC	CAIRGTSGSPYEQYF	TRBJ2-7	TRBD2	once	TRBV10-3
TGTGCCAGTAGTATCGGCGGATCCTACGAGCAGTACTTC	CASSIGGSYEQYF	TRBJ2-7	NA	once	TRBV19
TGTGCCAGCAGCTTAGCCCTTGGGACAAGCGATGGCTACACCTTC	CASSLALGTSDGYTF	TRBJ1-2	NA	NA	TRBV7-2
TGTGCCAGCAGCCGGCTGGGCTACGAGCAGTACTTC	CASSRLGYEQYF	TRBJ2-7	NA	NA	TRBV12-3/TRBV12-4
TGCGCCAGCAGCTCGGACAGGATGAACACTGAAGCTTTCTTT	CASSSDRMNTEAFF	TRBJ1-1	TRBD1	NA	TRBV5-1
TGTGCCAGCAGCTTGGAGAGGGTGGAAGCTTTCTTT	CASSLERVEAFF	TRBJ1-1	NA	NA	TRBV5-4
TGTGCCAGCAGAGACGGGTTTTTCACCGAAGCTTTCTTT	CASRDGFFTEAFF	TRBJ1-1	NA	NA	TRBV2
TGTGCCAGCAGCCTTGGACAGGTCCCAGATACGCAGTATTTT	CASSLGQVPDTQYF	TRBJ2-3	TRBD1	NA	TRBV14
TGTGCCAGCAGTGAGCTTGGGGCAGTCGGTGAGCAGTTCTTC	CASSELGAVGEQFF	TRBJ2-1	NA	NA	TRBV6-6
TGTGCCAGCACCCCTGAGGGTACTGGGGCCAACGTCCTGACTTTC	CASTPEGTGANVLTF	TRBJ2-6	NA	NA	TRBV6-5
TGCGCCAGCAGCCTAGCTAGCGGGTTTAACACCGGGGAGCTGTTTTTT	CASSLASGFNTGELFF	TRBJ2-2	TRBD2	NA	TRBV5-1
TGTGCCTGGACAGCAAAAGAGACCCAGTACTTC	CAWTAKETQYF	TRBJ2-5	NA	once	TRBV30
TGTGCCAGCAGCCTGGGGGGGACTGGACTAGCGGGCTACGAGCAGTACTTC	CASSLGGTGLAGYEQYF	TRBJ2-7	TRBD2	NA	TRBV5-8
TGTGCCACCAGTGCCCCCGACAGCCAAGAGACCCAGTACTTC	CATSAPDSQETQYF	TRBJ2-5	NA	NA	TRBV24-1
TGTGCCAGCAGTTTCTCAATGAATCAGCCCCAGCATTTT	CASSFSMNQPQHF	TRBJ1-5	NA	NA	TRBV12-3/TRBV12-4
TGCGCCAGCAGCATCTCCGGGACAGGGGTCCTTAACTATGGCTACACCTTC	CASSISGTGVLNYGYTF	TRBJ1-2	TRBD1	NA	TRBV5-1
TGTGCCAGCAGCCATAGAGAGCCAGGCTACGAGCAGTACTTC	CASSHREPGYEQYF	TRBJ2-7	NA	few	TRBV3-1/TRBV3-2
TGTGCCTGGACAGGGCCTAGCAATCAGCCCCAGCATTTT	CAWTGPSNQPQHF	TRBJ1-5	NA	NA	TRBV30
TGTGCCAGCAGCCGTGGGACTAGCGCCCGCCAAGAGACCCAGTACTTC	CASSRGTSARQETQYF	TRBJ2-5	TRBD2	NA	TRBV3-1/TRBV3-2
TGTGCCAGCAGTTACTCCAGGAGTCTCTCTGGAAACACCATATATTTT	CASSYSRSLSGNTIYF	TRBJ1-3	NA	NA	TRBV6-5